The clone carrying this TCR beta chain was found a few times. Its matching antigen is unknown. This entry is derived from a study of T cells after posttransplantation cyclophosphamide. Profiling relied on immunoSEQ multiplex PCR, and the TCRdb table lists in-frame clones only, not all of them. In total the sample includes approximately 40,000 clones, none of them seen once. Findings and limits, study-wide: Skin or GI-infiltrating T cells shared few TRB sequences with blood. Donor CD8+ memory clones often dominated recipient blood repertoires at later times.

CDR1 KGHSH and CDR2 LQKENI come from the germline V gene. The CDR3 consists of 15 residues. V dropped 2 bases and J dropped 7; count of bases not matched to a gene: 8. The chain recombines TRBV18 with TRBJ1-2, with 9 bases lining up with TRBD1. The TCR comes from a man between 40 and 49 years old in good health, CMV-negative, and a related stem cell transplant donor. Sequenced input: PBMCs. Here the CDR3 reads CASSPRDRASGGYTF. CDR3 DNA sequence: TGTGCCAGCTCACCAAGGGACAGGGCCTCGGGTGGCTACACCTTC. The entire variable domain, with the rest obtained from reference TRBV18 and TRBJ1-2, is as follows: NAGVMQNPRHLVRRRGQEARLRCSPMKGHSHVYWYRQLPEEGLKFMVYLQKENIIDESGMPKERFSAEFPKEGPSILRIQQVVRGDSAAYFCASSPRDRASGGYTFGSGTRLTVV.